These T cell receptor beta chains were read from a single sample in a study of T cells after yellow fever vaccination. TCRdb called the 5' RACE reads again in MiXCR, with one record for every CDR3 protein. The table includes roughly 340,000 distinct CDR3 sequences, more than 8.5% detected once. The specimen was PBMCs, collected on the day of the first yellow fever vaccination. All receptors come from a man aged 18 to 30 who received the YFV17D yellow fever vaccine. CDR3s include the opening cysteine and the closing phenylalanine or tryptophan. A D gene is named only where the DNA matches it firmly. Size is stated for part of the rows, as once, few or many counts, or as a class when the clone is expanded.

TGTGCCAGCTCACCGTCTCCCGGGCGGCCTGGAAACACCATATATTTT	CASSPSPGRPGNTIYF	TRBV18	-	few	TRBJ1-3	16
TGTGCCACCAGCATCCGCGGGGACTATCAGCCCCAGCATTTT	CATSIRGDYQPQHF	TRBV15	-	few	TRBJ1-5	14
TGTGCCAGCAGCTTAGGGGCTAGCGGGACCAAAGAGACCCAGTACTTC	CASSLGASGTKETQYF	TRBV7-9	TRBD2	few	TRBJ2-5	16
-	CSVGPGAGAETQYF	TRBV29-1	-	many	TRBJ2-5	14
TGCGCCAGCAGCCAAGATAGGTTAATCTATGGCTACACCTTC	CASSQDRLIYGYTF	TRBV4-3	-	few	TRBJ1-2	14
TGTGCCATCAGTGAGTCGACTGGCGGACGCTCAGGCTACACCTTC	CAISESTGGRSGYTF	TRBV10-3	-	few	TRBJ1-2	15
TGTGCCAGCAGTTATTCCTCGGAGATCGGCGGCTACACCTTC	CASSYSSEIGGYTF	TRBV6-2/TRBV6-3	-	few	TRBJ1-2	14
TGCGCCAGCAGCCAATATTACTCCGGGACAGCAGATCAGCCCCAGCATTTT	CASSQYYSGTADQPQHF	TRBV4-3	TRBD1	few	TRBJ1-5	17
TGTGCCAGCAGGCCGGGACGGTCCCAAGAGACCCAGTACTTC	CASRPGRSQETQYF	TRBV25-1	-	few	TRBJ2-5	14
TGTGCCAGCAGTTTGGACAGTCCCCCTTTTGATGGCTACACCTTC	CASSLDSPPFDGYTF	TRBV6-2/TRBV6-3	-	-	TRBJ1-2	15
TGTGCCAGCAGTTTAGGGACAGGGACGTATGGCTACACCTTC	CASSLGTGTYGYTF	TRBV12-3/TRBV12-4	TRBD1	-	TRBJ1-2	14